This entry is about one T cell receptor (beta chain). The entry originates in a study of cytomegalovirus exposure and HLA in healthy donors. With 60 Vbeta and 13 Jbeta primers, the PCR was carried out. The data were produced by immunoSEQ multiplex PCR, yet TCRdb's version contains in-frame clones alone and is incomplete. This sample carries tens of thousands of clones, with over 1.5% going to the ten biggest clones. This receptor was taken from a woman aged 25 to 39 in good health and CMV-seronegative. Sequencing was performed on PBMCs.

DNA for the CDR3: TGTGCCATCAGTGACGGAGCCGCTCATCAGCCCCAGCATTTT. Amino acid sequence: CAISDGAAHQPQHF. V usage is TRBV10-3 and J usage is TRBJ1-5, with D unresolved. Germline V CDR1 and CDR2: ENHRY, SYGVKD. The CDR3 is made up of 14 amino acids. Deletions cut 3 bases from V and 5 bases from J, with 11 bases between.